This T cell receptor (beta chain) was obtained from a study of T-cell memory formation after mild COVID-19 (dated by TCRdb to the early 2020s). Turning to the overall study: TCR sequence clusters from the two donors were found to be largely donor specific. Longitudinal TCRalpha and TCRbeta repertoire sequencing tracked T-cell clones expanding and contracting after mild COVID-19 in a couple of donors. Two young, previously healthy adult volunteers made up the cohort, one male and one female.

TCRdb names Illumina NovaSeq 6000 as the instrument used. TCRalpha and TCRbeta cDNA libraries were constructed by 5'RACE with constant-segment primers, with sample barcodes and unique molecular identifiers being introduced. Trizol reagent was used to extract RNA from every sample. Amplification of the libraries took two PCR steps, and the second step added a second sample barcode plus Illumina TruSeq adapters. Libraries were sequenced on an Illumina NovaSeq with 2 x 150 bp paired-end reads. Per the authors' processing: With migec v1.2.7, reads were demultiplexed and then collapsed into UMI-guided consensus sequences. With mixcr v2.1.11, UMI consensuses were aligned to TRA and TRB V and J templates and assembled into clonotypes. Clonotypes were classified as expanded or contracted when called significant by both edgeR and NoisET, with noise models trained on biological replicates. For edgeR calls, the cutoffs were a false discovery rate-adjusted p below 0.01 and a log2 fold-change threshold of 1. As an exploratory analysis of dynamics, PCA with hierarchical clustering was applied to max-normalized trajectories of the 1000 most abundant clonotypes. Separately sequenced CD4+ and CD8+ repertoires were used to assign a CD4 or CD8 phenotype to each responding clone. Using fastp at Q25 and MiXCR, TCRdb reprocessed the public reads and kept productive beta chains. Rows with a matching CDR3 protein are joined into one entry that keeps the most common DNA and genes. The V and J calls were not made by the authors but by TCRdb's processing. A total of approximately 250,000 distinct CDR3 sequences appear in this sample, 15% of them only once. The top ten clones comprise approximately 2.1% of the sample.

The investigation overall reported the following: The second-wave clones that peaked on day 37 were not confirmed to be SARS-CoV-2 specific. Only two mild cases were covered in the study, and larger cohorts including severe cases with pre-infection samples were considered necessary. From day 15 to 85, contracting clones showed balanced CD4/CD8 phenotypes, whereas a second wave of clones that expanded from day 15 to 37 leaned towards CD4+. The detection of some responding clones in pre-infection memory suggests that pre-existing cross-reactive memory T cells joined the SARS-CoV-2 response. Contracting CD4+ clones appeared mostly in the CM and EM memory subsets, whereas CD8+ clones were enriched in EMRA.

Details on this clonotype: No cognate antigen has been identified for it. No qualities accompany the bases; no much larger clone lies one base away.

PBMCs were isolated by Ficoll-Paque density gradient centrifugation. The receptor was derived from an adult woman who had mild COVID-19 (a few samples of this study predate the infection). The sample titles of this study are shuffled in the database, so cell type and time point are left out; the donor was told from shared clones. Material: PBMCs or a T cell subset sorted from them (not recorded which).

The CDR3 region: CASSPGTVDNSPLHF. In nucleotides, the sequence is TGTGCCAGCAGCCCTGGGACAGTTGATAATTCACCCCTCCACTTT. This receptor chain uses TRBV6-5 and TRBJ1-6; 7 bases in between match TRBD1. From V the trimming removes 6 bases and from J it removes 5 bases, while the gene matches leave 7 bases of the junction unaccounted for. The CDR3 starts with the cysteine, ends with the phenylalanine, and has 15 residues. Kept here is only the CDR3 DNA, which spans 45 bases and is read in frame from base 1. Based on the germline V gene, the CDR1 and CDR2 sequences are MNHEY and SVGAGI.